Below are 14 T cell receptor beta chains sequenced from a single sample in a study of Ad26.COV2.S vaccination and SARS-CoV-2 variants. Treatment given: roughly 20 received Ad26.COV2.S at low or high dose, single or two shots; roughly 5 received placebo; per-sample allocation not given. It was on day 63 after the first vaccine or placebo injection that samples were taken. Here immunoSEQ multiplex PCR was the method, and the copy in TCRdb shows in-frame clones only, minus some. The top ten clones hold roughly 4% of a sample with 350,000 to 500,000 clones, 70% to 90% of them seen once. Material: peripheral blood, obtained in a trial of Ad26.COV2.S vaccine versus placebo. The receptors derive from a person between 18 and 59 years old who received the Ad26.COV2.S COVID-19 vaccine or a placebo.

V gene TRBV6-5 combines with J gene TRBJ1-1; a weak D match, TRBD1 (6 bases). The CDR3 is 13 residues long. V gave up 6 bases and J gave up 4 bases, with 12 bases separating them. Looked up from germline, CDR1 is MNHEY and CDR2 is SVGAGI. The CDR3 DNA follows: TGTGCCAGCAGGGTACAGGGATTCACTGAAGCTTTCTTT. Its translation is CASRVQGFTEAFF.

The V and J genes are TRBV28 and TRBJ1-2, with TRBD1 identical over 10 bases. The germline V gene has CDR1 MDHEN and CDR2 SYDVKM. Trimming removed 5 bases from V and 1 base from J; junction bases left unmatched: 10. This CDR3 contains 17 residues. The CDR3 region has the DNA TGTGCCAGCAGTACTCTTGACCGGGACAGGGGTAACTATGGCTACACCTTC. Translated: CASSTLDRDRGNYGYTF.

The V call is TRBV10-3, the J call TRBJ1-5, with a tentative D call TRBD1 (6 bases). Germline V CDR1 and CDR2: ENHRY, SYGVKD. V lost 5 bases to trimming and J lost 6 bases, with 14 bases between them. The CDR3 has 14 amino acids. The CDR3 DNA sequence: TGTGCCATCAGTTTACAGGGAGAGGGTCAGCCCCAGCATTTT. As protein: CAISLQGEGQPQHF.

The V gene is TRBV25-1, the J gene TRBJ2-3; a possible D gene is TRBD2 (5 bases). Germline assignment: CDR1 MGHDK and CDR2 SYGVNS. The CDR3 totals 14 residues. The V and J ends lost 6 bases and 0 bases respectively, with 10 bases between them. DNA of the CDR3: TGTGCCAGCAGCGCGGGTCGTAGCACAGATACGCAGTATTTT. Residues: CASSAGRSTDTQYF.

This sequence joins TRBV7-3 and TRBJ1-2; TRBD1 agrees at 9 bases. From germline, CDR1 is SGHTA and CDR2 FQGTGA. Unmatched junction bases numbered 4, after V lost 5 bases and J lost 9 bases. The CDR3 contains 12 residues. This chain's CDR3 is CASSAGTGSYTF. The CDR3 coding sequence is TGTGCCAGCAGCGCCGGGACAGGGAGCTACACCTTC.

V gene TRBV3-1 (or the pseudogene TRBV3-2) combines with J gene TRBJ1-6, with 8 nucleotides matching TRBD1. Losses at the gene ends were 3 bases for V and 5 bases for J; bases not matched to a gene: 6. CDR3 length: 16 amino acids. Germline V gene sequence: CDR1 LGHDT, CDR2 YNNKEL (reference sequence). DNA for the CDR3: TGTGCCAGCAGCCACAGCCAGGGGGCGGATAATTCACCCCTCCACTTT. This sequence encodes CASSHSQGADNSPLHF.

The CDR3 DNA reads TGTGCCAGCAGCTCGGCCGGGACAGGGGGCGGCTACACCTTC. Protein product: CASSSAGTGGGYTF. The J gene is TRBJ1-2, the V gene TRBV7-8; 12 bases are shared with TRBD1. Germline loops: CDR1 SGHVS, CDR2 FQNEAQ. V lost 4 bases to trimming and J lost 8 bases; unmatched junction nucleotides: 5. CDR3 length: 14 amino acids.

V is TRBV11-1 and J is TRBJ2-1; 7 bases agree with TRBD1. The CDR3 extends over 15 amino acids. Looked up from germline, CDR1 is SGHAT and CDR2 is FQDESV (reference sequence). V was pared by 5 bases and J by 8 bases, with 12 bases of the junction left unmatched. CDR3 region: CASSLPLQGSDEQFF. The CDR3 nucleotides are TGTGCCAGCAGCCTCCCTTTACAGGGGTCGGATGAGCAGTTCTTC.

The chain has TRBV5-1 and TRBJ1-3; no clear D. Germline loops: CDR1 SGHRS, CDR2 YFSETQ. V dropped 1 base and J dropped 0 bases, with 14 bases sitting between them. The CDR3 covers 17 residues. CDR3 loop: CASSLFGNSLSGNTIYF. Here the CDR3 DNA reads TGCGCCAGCAGCTTGTTCGGGAACAGCCTCTCTGGAAACACCATATATTTT.

The chain links TRBV5-1 to TRBJ2-5; D remains ambiguous. CDR1 and CDR2 from the germline V gene are SGHRS and YFSETQ. Trimming cost V 5 bases and J 2 bases, with 10 bases left between them. The CDR3 covers 13 residues. DNA of the CDR3: TGCGCCAGCAGTTACACAGCTCAAGAGACCCAGTACTTC. Protein product: CASSYTAQETQYF. Full variable domain (missing parts from reference TRBV5-1 and TRBJ2-5): KAGVTQTPRYLIKTRGQQVTLSCSPISGHRSVSWYQQTPGQGLQFLFEYFSETQRNKGNFPGRFSGRQFSNSRSEMNVSTLELGDSALYLCASSYTAQETQYFGPGTRLLVL.

The chain joins TRBV5-4 to TRBJ1-2; D is unresolved. The ends were cut back, 10 bases at V and 7 bases at J, with 20 bases in the middle. This CDR3 spans 13 amino acids. CDR1 SGHNT and CDR2 YYREEE come from the germline V gene (reference sequence). The CDR3 loop is CAFTTNDEGGYTF. The CDR3 DNA is TGTGCCTTTACGACGAACGATGAGGGTGGCTACACCTTC.

The V gene is TRBV19, the J gene TRBJ1-6, with 7 bases aligning to TRBD1. The CDR3 totals 16 residues. Losses at the gene ends were 5 bases for V and 8 bases for J; bases not matched to a gene: 12. Germline assignment: CDR1 LNHDA and CDR2 SQIVND (reference sequence). CDR3 residues: CASSFQGGTLDSPLHF. The CDR3 bases are TGTGCCAGTAGTTTTCAGGGGGGCACTTTGGATTCACCCCTCCACTTT.

Only a few counts were recorded for this clone. The chain couples TRBV28 to TRBJ2-7; D may match TRBD1 or TRBD2 (6 bases each). Trimming removed 6 bases from V and 2 bases from J, with 11 bases in between. This CDR3 region has 13 residues. Germline lookup yields CDR1 MDHEN and CDR2 SYDVKM. CDR3 bases: TGTGCCAGCAGAGAGGGGGGAGCCTACGAGCAGTACTTC. This sequence encodes CASREGGAYEQYF.

This clone was recorded a few times. This chain links TRBV28 with TRBJ1-5; no clear D gene. The CDR3 covers 13 residues. Germline loops: CDR1 MDHEN, CDR2 SYDVKM. The V gene lost 2 bases and the J gene lost 6 bases, with 8 bases spanning the gap. The CDR3: CASSLNIGQPQHF. The CDR3 DNA reads TGTGCCAGCAGTTTAAATATTGGTCAGCCCCAGCATTTT. The entire variable domain, with the rest obtained from reference TRBV28 and TRBJ1-5, is as follows: DVKVTQSSRYLVKRTGEKVFLECVQDMDHENMFWYRQDPGLGLRLIYFSYDVKMKEKGDIPEGYSVSREKKERFSLILESASTNQTSMYLCASSLNIGQPQHFGDGTRLSIL.